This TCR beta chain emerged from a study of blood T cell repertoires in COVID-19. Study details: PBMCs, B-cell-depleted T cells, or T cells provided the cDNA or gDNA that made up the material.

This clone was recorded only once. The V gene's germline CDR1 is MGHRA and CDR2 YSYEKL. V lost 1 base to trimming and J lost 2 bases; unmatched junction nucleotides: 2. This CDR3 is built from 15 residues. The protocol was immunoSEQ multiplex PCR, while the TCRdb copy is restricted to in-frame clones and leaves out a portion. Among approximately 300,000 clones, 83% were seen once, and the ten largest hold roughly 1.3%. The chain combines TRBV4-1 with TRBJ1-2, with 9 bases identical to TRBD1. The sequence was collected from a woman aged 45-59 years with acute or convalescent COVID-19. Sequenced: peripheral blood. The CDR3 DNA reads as TGCGCCAGCAGCCAAGGACAGGGGGACAACTATGGCTACACCTTC. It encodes CASSQGQGDNYGYTF.